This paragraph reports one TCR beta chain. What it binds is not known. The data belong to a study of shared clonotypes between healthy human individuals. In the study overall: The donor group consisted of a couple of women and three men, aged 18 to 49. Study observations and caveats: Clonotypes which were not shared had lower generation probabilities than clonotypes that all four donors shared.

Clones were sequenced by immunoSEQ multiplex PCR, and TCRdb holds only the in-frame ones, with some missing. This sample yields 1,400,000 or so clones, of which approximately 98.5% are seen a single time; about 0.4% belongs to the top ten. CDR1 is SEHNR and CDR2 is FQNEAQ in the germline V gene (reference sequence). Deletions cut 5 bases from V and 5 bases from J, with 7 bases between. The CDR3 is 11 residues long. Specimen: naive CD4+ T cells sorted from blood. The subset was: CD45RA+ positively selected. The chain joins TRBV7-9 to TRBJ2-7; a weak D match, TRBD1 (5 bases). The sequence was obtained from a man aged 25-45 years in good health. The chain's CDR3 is CASSMTDEQYF. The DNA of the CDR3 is TGTGCCAGCAGCATGACAGACGAGCAGTACTTC.